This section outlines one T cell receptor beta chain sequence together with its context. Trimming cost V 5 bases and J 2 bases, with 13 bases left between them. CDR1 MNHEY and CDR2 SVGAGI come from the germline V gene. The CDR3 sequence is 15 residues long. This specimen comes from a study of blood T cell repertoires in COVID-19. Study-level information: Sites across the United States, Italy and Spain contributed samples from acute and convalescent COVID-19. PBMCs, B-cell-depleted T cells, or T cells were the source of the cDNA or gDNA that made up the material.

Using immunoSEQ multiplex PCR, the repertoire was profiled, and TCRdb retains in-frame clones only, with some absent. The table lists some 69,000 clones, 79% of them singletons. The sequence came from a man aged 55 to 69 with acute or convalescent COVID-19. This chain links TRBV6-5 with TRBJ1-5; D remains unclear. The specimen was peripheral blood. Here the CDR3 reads CASSPGSLGNQPQHF. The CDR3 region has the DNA TGTGCCAGCAGTCCCGGGTCCTTGGGCAATCAGCCCCAGCATTTT.